Sequencing of this T cell receptor beta chain was carried out in a study of human T cells and chemical hapten exposure. TCRdb ran MiXCR on the RACE reads and lists one entry per CDR3 protein. The sample has about 46,000 distinct CDR3 sequences, approximately 9.8% seen once. Overall study findings and caveats: Healthy individuals' immune responses may differ from those of donors, who had alopecia.

Time point in this sample: pre-sensitization, week 0. Treatment in this sample: therapeutic diphenylcyclopropenone sensitization with weekly scalp DPC. It was from unfractionated whole blood that total RNA was extracted. In this sample, this clonotype turned up many times. Its antigen is not known. V dropped 2 bases and J dropped 2 bases, with 10 bases sitting between them. Germline V gives CDR1 SNHLY, CDR2 FYNNEI. The CDR3 has 15 residues. The chain recombines TRBV2 with TRBJ1-5; D gene ambiguous. This clonotype originated in a woman aged 40 to 49 with alopecia areata. Some clones in this sample may be carry-over from other donors' samples. The material sequenced was whole blood, taken in connection with sensitization to the hapten diphenylcyclopropenone (DPC). The CDR3 DNA reads TGTGCCAGCAGTGAAAAGAAATCCCGCAATCAGCCCCAGCATTTT. Amino acids: CASSEKKSRNQPQHF.